The 14 T cell receptor beta chains listed next were all sequenced from one sample in a study of blood T cell repertoires in COVID-19 (dated by TCRdb to 2020 to 2021). The library was generated by the immunoSEQ multiplex PCR assay. In its TCRdb copy, this immuneACCESS table keeps in-frame sequences only and misses some clones. Where compared with another copy, unresolved V genes explain less than half of these, and the others have no known cause. The sample has under 85,000 clones on record, roughly nine tenths of them singletons. Jointly, the top ten make up roughly 5.3% of the sample. The material sequenced was peripheral blood. These receptors all stem from a woman older than 75 with active or convalescent COVID-19.

The chain links TRBV27 to TRBJ2-7; 14 bases are a match to TRBD2. This CDR3 has 16 residues. Losses at the gene ends were 7 bases for V and 5 bases for J; bases not matched to a gene: 10. Germline V gene data show CDR1 as MNHEY and CDR2 as SMNVEV (reference sequence). CDR3 protein: CASKRPGLAGVDEQYF. In DNA, the CDR3 is TGTGCCAGCAAACGACCGGGACTAGCGGGAGTAGACGAGCAGTACTTC.

This chain joins TRBV3-1 (or the pseudogene TRBV3-2) and TRBJ2-3, with 7 positions matching TRBD1. The CDR3 length is 14 residues. The V segment lost 11 bases and the J segment 5 bases; nucleotides outside the gene matches: 13. CDR1 is LGHDT and CDR2 is YNNKEL in the germline V gene (reference sequence). CDR3 sequence reads: CAPTRVQGVDTQYF. CDR3 nucleotide sequence: TGTGCCCCAACTCGCGTCCAGGGGGTAGATACGCAGTATTTT.

V usage is TRBV5-6 and J usage is TRBJ2-7, with 8 positions matching TRBD1. V shed 0 bases, J shed 7 bases, and the junction held 6 bases outside the gene matches. The CDR3 spans 14 residues. Germline V lookup: CDR1 SGHDT, CDR2 YYEEEE. CDR3: CASSLARGLREQYF. CDR3 coding DNA: TGTGCCAGCAGCTTGGCCAGGGGGCTAAGGGAGCAGTACTTC.

V gene TRBV6-2 or TRBV6-3 combines with J gene TRBJ2-2; 9 bases fit TRBD2. Losses at the gene ends were 4 bases for V and 2 bases for J; bases not matched to a gene: 8. This CDR3 is built from 17 residues. Looked up from germline, CDR1 is MNHEY and CDR2 is SVGEGT. The CDR3 spells CASSWSSGRINTGELFF. In DNA, the CDR3 is TGTGCCAGCAGTTGGAGTAGCGGGAGAATCAACACCGGGGAGCTGTTTTTT.

The genes are TRBV6-1 and TRBJ2-7, with D maybe TRBD1 (5 bases). V lost 2 bases to trimming and J lost 3 bases, with 5 bases between them. CDR1 and CDR2 (germline): MNHNS, SASEGT. This CDR3 has 12 amino acids. The CDR3 spells CASSEQGYEQYF. The CDR3 region has the DNA TGTGCCAGCAGTGAACAGGGCTACGAGCAGTACTTC.

The chain recombines TRBV2 with TRBJ1-6; tentatively, D is TRBD1 (6 bases). Trimming cost V 3 bases and J 7 bases, with 10 bases left between them. In germline, CDR1 is SNHLY, CDR2 FYNNEI. The CDR3 covers 14 residues. The CDR3 spells CASSEDRQNSPLHF. CDR3 in DNA: TGTGCCAGCAGTGAGGACAGACAAAATTCACCCCTCCACTTT.

The chain uses TRBV4-1 and TRBJ1-2, with D unresolved. The CDR3 covers 13 residues. Germline CDR1 is MGHRA and CDR2 is YSYEKL. Trimming removed 2 bases at V and 0 bases at J, with 4 bases between. DNA of the CDR3: TGCGCCAGCAGCCAAAGAGCTAACTATGGCTACACCTTC. It encodes CASSQRANYGYTF.

The rearrangement uses TRBV27 and TRBJ1-4; 12 bases map to TRBD1. CDR3 length: 15 residues. The V segment lost 6 bases and the J segment 5 bases; nucleotides outside the gene matches: 4. The germline gives CDR1 MNHEY, CDR2 SMNVEV (reference sequence). CDR3 DNA: TGTGCCAGCAGGGGACAGGGGGCGTCGAATGAAAAACTGTTTTTT. Translated: CASRGQGASNEKLFF.

The CDR3: CASSQRGTGAYEQYF. The CDR3 DNA sequence: TGTGCCAGCAGCCAGAGGGGGACAGGGGCCTACGAGCAGTACTTC. The rearrangement uses TRBV3-1 (or the pseudogene TRBV3-2) and TRBJ2-7; 10 bases agree with TRBD1. Germline lookup yields CDR1 LGHDT and CDR2 YNNKEL (reference sequence). V shed 3 bases, J shed 2 bases, and the junction held 4 bases outside the gene matches. The CDR3 runs to 15 residues.

This chain joins TRBV6-1 and TRBJ2-6; D unclear. There are 18 residues in the CDR3. Trimming took off 2 bases at V and 0 bases at J, with 14 bases between the two ends. Germline loops: CDR1 MNHNS, CDR2 SASEGT. CDR3 sequence reads: CASSEWASWVSGANVLTF. CDR3 DNA sequence: TGTGCCAGCAGTGAATGGGCCTCCTGGGTCTCTGGGGCCAACGTCCTGACTTTC.

The genes are TRBV28 and TRBJ2-5, with D perhaps TRBD2 (7 bases). Trimming took off 5 bases at V and 2 bases at J, with 15 bases between the two ends. The CDR3 is 15 residues long. The germline V gene encodes CDR1 MDHEN and CDR2 SYDVKM. CDR3 sequence (DNA): TGTGCCAGCAGTCAAGGGGGGGGACCACAAGAGACCCAGTACTTC. This encodes CASSQGGGPQETQYF. Drawing the rest from reference TRBV28 and TRBJ2-5, the complete variable domain is DVKVTQSSRYLVKRTGEKVFLECVQDMDHENMFWYRQDPGLGLRLIYFSYDVKMKEKGDIPEGYSVSREKKERFSLILESASTNQTSMYLCASSQGGGPQETQYFGPGTRLLVL.

The chain employs TRBV18 and TRBJ1-2, with 10 positions matching TRBD1. CDR3 length: 15 amino acids. Trimming removed 6 bases from V and 4 bases from J; junction bases left unmatched: 8. Germline values: CDR1 KGHSH, CDR2 LQKENI. The CDR3 sequence is CASSLGGQGTYGYTF. CDR3 bases: TGTGCCAGCTCCCTAGGGGGACAGGGGACCTATGGCTACACCTTC.

V is TRBV27 and J is TRBJ1-1; 12 bases agree with TRBD1. Germline CDR1 reads MNHEY; CDR2 reads SMNVEV (reference sequence). There are 14 residues in the CDR3. The trim removed 0 bases at V and 9 bases at J, leaving 2 bases unmatched. CDR3 coding DNA: TGTGCCAGCAGTTTATCGGGGACAGGGGGCAAAGCTTTCTTT. It yields the protein CASSLSGTGGKAFF.

This sequence joins TRBV6-5 and TRBJ1-2; 8 positions agree with TRBD1. The length of the CDR3 is 15 residues. V shed 6 bases, J shed 8 bases, and the junction held 14 bases outside the gene matches. From germline, CDR1 is MNHEY and CDR2 SVGAGI. The CDR3 nucleotides are TGTGCCAGCAGAGCAGGGGGCGTCTTTCTAGACGGCTACACCTTC. This sequence encodes CASRAGGVFLDGYTF.